The present entry profiles one TCR beta chain with its context. The source of the sample is a study of cytomegalovirus exposure and HLA in healthy donors. Germline CDR1 and CDR2: LNHDA and SQIVND (reference sequence). The CDR3 is made up of 16 amino acids. Trimming took 5 bases from V and 0 from J; bases not matched to a gene: 9. The PCR was carried out with 60 Vbeta primers and 13 Jbeta primers. In the original processing: A follow-up analysis tallied tens of millions of unique TCR beta chains, roughly 11 million shared. The method was immunoSEQ multiplex PCR; TCRdb's version includes in-frame clones alone and lacks a portion of them. V, J and clone size are taken as reported in that table, and D and trimming were inferred from the DNA itself. The sample shows more than 100,000 clones, around four fifths of them seen only once.

This clonotype was obtained from a man aged 35-49 years in good health and CMV-seronegative. This chain uses TRBV19 with TRBJ1-1; 7 nucleotides line up with TRBD1. Material: PBMCs. CDR3 region: CASSLQGSAMNTEAFF. The CDR3 DNA sequence: TGTGCCAGTAGTCTACAGGGGTCGGCAATGAACACTGAAGCTTTCTTT.